This T cell receptor (beta chain) is drawn from a study of T cell changes during pregnancy in multiple sclerosis. TCRdb's table, derived via immunoSEQ multiplex PCR, lists solely in-frame clones and lacks some. The table shows under 100,000 clones, with about 96% occurring only once. Trimming removed 1 base from V and 7 bases from J; junction bases left unmatched: 6. From germline, CDR1 is SGHTA and CDR2 FQGNSA. CDR3 length: 14 residues. This TCR derives from a female donor with multiple sclerosis, enrolled in a pregnancy study. The chain recombines TRBV7-2 with TRBJ2-7; the match to TRBD1 covers 8 bases. The sequenced sample was peripheral blood, obtained in the second trimester of pregnancy. The CDR3 sequence is CASSLGVRGREQYF. For the CDR3, the DNA is TGTGCCAGCAGCTTAGGGGTCAGGGGGCGTGAGCAGTACTTC.